The text below deals with one T cell receptor (beta chain). Its antigen is not identified. TCRdb keeps only in-frame clones here, not all; method: immunoSEQ multiplex PCR. The table shows a few hundred thousand clones, with around nine tenths occurring only once. This sample was included in a study of Ad26.COV2.S vaccination and SARS-CoV-2 variants. Overall study findings and caveats: Spike-specific TCR breadth in vaccine recipients exceeded that seen in placebo recipients.

Described treatment: roughly 19 received Ad26.COV2.S at low or high dose, single or two shots; roughly five received placebo; per-sample allocation not given. Sampling happened 63 days after the first vaccine or placebo injection. CDR1 and CDR2 (germline): MGHDK, SYGVNS. The CDR3 has 16 residues. With V trimmed by 1 base and J by 1 base, 1 base remained unmatched. The chain is built from TRBV25-1 and TRBJ2-1; TRBD1 matches at 10 bases. The sequence was obtained from a person between 18 and 60 years old who received the Ad26.COV2.S COVID-19 vaccine or a placebo. Source: peripheral blood, taken in a trial of Ad26.COV2.S vaccine versus placebo. The CDR3 spells CASSEWTGGSYNEQFF. The CDR3 region has the DNA TGTGCCAGCAGTGAATGGACAGGGGGATCCTACAATGAGCAGTTCTTC.